This TCR beta chain was sequenced in a study of blood T cell repertoires in COVID-19. Study information: Material from acute and convalescent COVID-19 was sourced from the United States, Italy and Spain. Sources were T cells, B-cell-depleted T cells, or PBMCs; the material itself was cDNA or gDNA.

V was pared by 3 bases and J by 1 base, with 6 bases between. The germline gives CDR1 MRHNA, CDR2 SNTAGT. There are 13 residues in the CDR3. Per the original data handling: Reference gene primer amplification gave nucleated cell count estimates. Produced via immunoSEQ multiplex PCR; TCRdb's table is partial and in-frame only. The DNA was the basis for D and trimming; V, J and clone size are from that table. The sample carries about 200,000 clones, 85% to 90% recorded once. This clonotype originated in a man aged 50 or older with acute or convalescent COVID-19. The sample consisted of peripheral blood. The genes are TRBV6-4 and TRBJ1-1, with D unresolved. CDR3 nucleotides: TGTGCCAGCAGTGAACAGTCGAACACTGAAGCTTTCTTT. This gives the protein CASSEQSNTEAFF.